These T cell receptor beta chains were read from a single sample in a study of CD8 T cells in Susac syndrome. TCRdb analysed the immunoSEQ multiplex PCR reads with MiXCR anew, one entry per CDR3 protein. The table includes 95,000 to 150,000 distinct CDR3 sequences, 96% detected once. Source material: CD4+ T cells from PBMCs. The receptors shown here come from a human donor with Susac syndrome. The CDR3 runs from the conserved cysteine through the conserved F or W. The order of the fields is D gene, V gene, J gene, clone size, CDR3 DNA, CDR3 protein. D genes are given only for firm matches. For some rows the clone size is stated as once, few or many, or as a class when expanded; others skip it.

.,TRBV7-9,TRBJ1-2,.,TGTGCCAGCAGCCCTGGGACTGCTAGCTATGGCTACACCTTC,CASSPGTASYGYTF
.,TRBV7-3,TRBJ2-1,.,TGTGCCAGCAGCTTATCGGGCACAGAGGGTGAGCAGTTCTTC,CASSLSGTEGEQFF
TRBD2,TRBV9,TRBJ2-3,few,TGTGCCAGCAGCGCGACTAGCGGTAGCACAGATACGCAGTATTTT,CASSATSGSTDTQYF
.,TRBV3-1,TRBJ2-5,.,TGTGCCAGCAGCCCCGCGGTAGAGACCCAGTACTTC,CASSPAVETQYF
.,TRBV29-1,TRBJ2-5,.,TGCAGCGTCGTGACCAGTGAAGAGACCCAGTACTTC,CSVVTSEETQYF
TRBD1,TRBV3-1,TRBJ1-1,.,TGTGCCAGCAGCCAAGGGAGCAGGGGGACTGAAGCTTTCTTT,CASSQGSRGTEAFF
.,TRBV3-1,TRBJ1-3,.,TGTGCCAGCAGCCCTACTCAAGGAAACACCATATATTTT,CASSPTQGNTIYF
TRBD1,TRBV3-1,TRBJ1-2,.,TGTGCCAGCAGCCAAGGGGACAGGGGTGGCTACACCTTC,CASSQGDRGGYTF
.,TRBV20-1,TRBJ2-3,.,TGCACTGTCCTGTGGAGCACAGATACGCAGTATTTT,CTVLWSTDTQYF
TRBD2,TRBV6-2/TRBV6-3,TRBJ2-5,.,TGTGCCAGCACTGCGGGACTAGCGGGAGTAGAGACCCAGTACTTC,CASTAGLAGVETQYF
.,TRBV2,TRBJ2-2,.,TGTGCCAGCAGGTCGAACACCGGGGAGCTGTTTTTT,CASRSNTGELFF
.,TRBV29-1,TRBJ2-7,once,TGCAGCGTTGCCGCGGGGACCTACGAGCAGTACTTC,CSVAAGTYEQYF
TRBD1,TRBV29-1,TRBJ2-2,.,TGCAGCGCGCTTGGGACAGGGACCACCGGGGAGCTGTTTTTT,CSALGTGTTGELFF
.,TRBV3-1,TRBJ2-5,.,TGTGCCAGCAGCATGGCCAACCAAGAGACCCAGTACTTC,CASSMANQETQYF